This T cell receptor (beta chain) appears in the sequencing data of a study of cytomegalovirus exposure and HLA in healthy donors. Study-level findings and limits: Looking again later, the authors saw that most CMV-associated TCR beta chains seemed HLA-restricted. Another analysis was done later, and it associated approximately 17,000 TCR beta sequences with HLA alleles at 0.05 false discovery rate. The study put 160 or so TCR beta chains on its list as cytomegalovirus-associated.

V shed 4 bases, J shed 3 bases, and the junction held 7 bases outside the gene matches. The CDR3 spans 15 residues. CDR1 and CDR2 (germline): SGHRS, YFSETQ. The PCR used 60 Vbeta and 13 Jbeta primers. Using immunoSEQ multiplex PCR, the repertoire was profiled, and TCRdb retains in-frame clones only, with some absent. Of around 190,000 clones detected, 78% appear once; the ten largest clones hold approximately 2.9%. A note on this clone: As yet, its antigen is unknown.

V and J are TRBV5-1 and TRBJ2-3; 8 bases line up with TRBD2. The sample comprised PBMCs. The clonotype comes from a female donor in good health and CMV-seronegative. In nucleotides, the CDR3 is TGCGCCAGCAGCCCCCGACTAGCGTCTACAGATACGCAGTATTTT. Amino acids: CASSPRLASTDTQYF.